These 32 T cell receptor beta chains originate from one sample sequenced in a study of siplizumab effects on memory and regulatory T cells. Here immunoSEQ multiplex PCR was the method, and the copy in TCRdb shows in-frame clones only, minus some. The profile covers around 83,000 clones, with about nine tenths appearing a single time and around 16% taken by the ten largest. The specimen was CD4+ T cells sorted from blood. The receptors stem from a human donor in good health.

A word on this clone: The conserved phenylalanine or tryptophan normally closing the CDR3 is absent here, so this likely arose from a read error. It is unclear where the CDR3 begins or ends on the DNA, so no DNA is shown, and the CDR3 is as TCRdb lists it. This rearrangement joins TRBV2 to TRBJ2-7; the table's D call TRBD2 went unverified against the DNA. Germline V lookup: CDR1 SNHLY, CDR2 FYNNEI. The CDR3 is 11 amino acids long, termini counted. The CDR3 protein is CASSERWDYIL.

V usage is TRBV5-1 and J usage is TRBJ2-1; no clear D. CDR3 length: 14 residues. Germline CDR1 SGHRS, CDR2 YFSETQ. Trimming removed 0 bases at V and 6 bases at J, with 10 bases between. CDR3 DNA sequence: TGCGCCAGCAGCTTGGAGGGTAGCCGCAATGAGCAGTTCTTC. It is translated as CASSLEGSRNEQFF.

The CDR3 is CASSLAGAGGNEKLFF. DNA of the CDR3: TGTGCCAGCAGCTTAGCCGGGGCCGGGGGTAATGAAAAACTGTTTTTT. The J gene is TRBJ1-4, the V gene TRBV7-9, with D tentatively TRBD1 (5 bases). Germline V gene data show CDR1 as SEHNR and CDR2 as FQNEAQ (reference sequence). Trimming stripped 0 bases from V and 4 bases from J, with 12 bases between. The CDR3 contains 16 residues. The complete variable domain, with remaining parts taken from reference TRBV7-9 and TRBJ1-4, reads DTGVSQNPRHKITKRGQNVTFRCDPISEHNRLYWYRQTLGQGPEFLTYFQNEAQLEKSRLLSDRFSAERPKGSFSTLEIQRTEQGDSAMYLCASSLAGAGGNEKLFFGSGTQLSVL.

The chain carries TRBV30 and TRBJ2-1; perhaps TRBD2 as D (6 bases). The V and J ends lost 1 base and 4 bases respectively, with 14 bases between them. The CDR3 sequence is 15 residues long. Germline V lookup: CDR1 GTSNPN, CDR2 SVGIG (reference sequence). CDR3 sequence reads: CAWSGAGKGYNEQFF. CDR3 nucleotide sequence: TGTGCCTGGAGTGGCGCGGGAAAGGGTTACAATGAGCAGTTCTTC.

The rearrangement joins TRBV28 to TRBJ1-2; unclear D gene. This CDR3 is built from 10 residues. CDR1 is MDHEN, CDR2 SYDVKM, per germline. The V end was cut by 8 bases, the J end by 8 bases, with 9 bases between. For the CDR3, the DNA is TGTGCCAGCCTGGGAAGGGGCTACACCTTC. It specifies CASLGRGYTF.

The genes are TRBV6-6 and TRBJ1-1; D is perhaps TRBD1 (5 bases). Germline CDR1 MNHNY, CDR2 SVGAGI (reference sequence). The CDR3 contains 12 residues. Trimming stripped 5 bases from V and 8 bases from J, with 12 bases between. CDR3 region: CASSARGAEAFF. The CDR3, as DNA: TGTGCCAGCAGTGCGAGGGGAGCGGAAGCTTTCTTT.

This chain links TRBV5-1 with TRBJ2-3; D is unresolved. V was pared by 4 bases and J by 2 bases, with 14 bases between. CDR3 length equals 15 residues. CDR1 is SGHRS, CDR2 YFSETQ, per germline. CDR3: CASSGVDGITDTQYF. DNA of the CDR3: TGCGCCAGCAGCGGAGTGGACGGTATCACAGATACGCAGTATTTT.

The chain employs TRBV29-1 and TRBJ2-6; D is ambiguous. The CDR3 is 16 amino acids. Trimming cost V 3 bases and J 5 bases, with 17 bases left between them. CDR1 and CDR2 from the germline V gene are SQVTM and ANQGSEA. The CDR3 bases are TGCAGCGTTGAGAATAGCATACAAAGTCGGGCCAACGTCCTGACTTTC. This sequence encodes CSVENSIQSRANVLTF.

The gene calls are TRBV19 and TRBJ1-2; the D is unclear. Trimming took off 3 bases at V and 4 bases at J, with 12 bases between the two ends. CDR3 length: 14 amino acids. The germline V gene encodes CDR1 LNHDA and CDR2 SQIVND (reference sequence). The CDR3 nucleotides read TGTGCCAGTAGTATTGATAGGGATTTCTATGGCTACACCTTC. Translated: CASSIDRDFYGYTF. Together with reference TRBV19 and TRBJ1-2, the CDR3 gives the full variable domain: DGGITQSPKYLFRKEGQNVTLSCEQNLNHDAMYWYRQDPGQGLRLIYYSQIVNDFQKGDIAEGYSVSREKKESFPLTVTSAQKNPTAFYLCASSIDRDFYGYTFGSGTRLTVV.

This clone was observed a single time. This sequence joins TRBV19 and TRBJ2-7; D is undetermined. Germline V gives CDR1 LNHDA, CDR2 SQIVND (reference sequence). The V gene lost 1 base and the J gene lost 0 bases, with 10 bases spanning the gap. The CDR3 is made up of 15 amino acids. This chain's CDR3 is CASSIGTVPSYEQYF. The CDR3 nucleotides read TGTGCCAGTAGTATAGGAACAGTCCCCTCCTACGAGCAGTACTTC.

The chain carries TRBV15 and TRBJ2-3; 14 bases agree with TRBD2. The CDR3 spans 16 residues. Germline V lookup: CDR1 LNHNV, CDR2 YYDKDF (reference sequence). V shed 5 bases, J shed 2 bases, and the junction held 3 bases outside the gene matches. CDR3 sequence: CATSGGLAGVTDTQYF. In DNA form, the CDR3 reads TGTGCCACCAGCGGGGGACTAGCGGGAGTCACAGATACGCAGTATTTT.

This chain joins TRBV28 and TRBJ1-2; 7 nucleotides agree with TRBD1. This CDR3 is built from 16 residues. Germline trimming cut 6 bases from V and 3 bases from J; bases unmatched to any gene: 13. Germline V gene lookup returns CDR1 MDHEN and CDR2 SYDVKM. The CDR3 DNA reads TGTGCCAGCAGACCCCCGGGACGGACAGGCCACTATGGCTACACCTTC. Protein sequence: CASRPPGRTGHYGYTF.

The CDR3 DNA sequence: TGCAGCGTAAGGACAGGGTCGGACAATGAGCAGTTCTTC. Translation: CSVRTGSDNEQFF. The J gene is TRBJ2-1, the V gene TRBV29-1; 8 nucleotides agree with TRBD1. The CDR3 runs to 13 residues. Germline V gene data show CDR1 as SQVTM and CDR2 as ANQGSEA. The junction had 6 bases not matched to a gene; V was cut back by 6 bases and J by 5 bases.

The rearrangement joins TRBV5-8 to TRBJ2-7; D remains unclear. Trimming shortened V by 3 bases and J by 0 bases, and 7 bases separated the two germline ends. The germline CDR1 and CDR2 sequences are SGHTS and YDEGEE. CDR3 length: 13 residues. Here the CDR3 reads CASSYSTSYEQYF. The CDR3 nucleotides read TGTGCCAGCAGCTACAGTACCTCCTACGAGCAGTACTTC. The entire variable domain, with the rest obtained from reference TRBV5-8 and TRBJ2-7, is as follows: EAGVTQSPTHLIKTRGQQATLRCSPISGHTSVYWYQQALGLGLQFLLWYDEGEERNRGNFPPRFSGRQFPNYSSELNVNALELEDSALYLCASSYSTSYEQYFGPGTRLTVT.

The V and J genes are TRBV6-5 and TRBJ1-2; 8 bases are a match to TRBD1. CDR3 length equals 14 residues. CDR1 and CDR2 (germline): MNHEY, SVGAGI. V lost 2 bases to trimming and J lost 10 bases; unmatched junction nucleotides: 9. The CDR3 region has the DNA TGTGCCAGCAGTTACGACGGGACAGGTCGGGCCTACACCTTC. As protein: CASSYDGTGRAYTF.

This clone has a single count. The chain recombines TRBV6-1 with TRBJ1-5, with D perhaps matching TRBD1 (5 bases). Germline V CDR1 and CDR2: MNHNS, SASEGT. The V end lost 9 bases, the J end lost 7 bases, and 16 bases lay between the germline ends. The CDR3 covers 13 residues. The CDR3 nucleotides are TGTGCCAGTGGGGGATCAGGGTTCCAGCCCCAGCATTTT. This codes for CASGGSGFQPQHF.

V usage is TRBV7-2 and J usage is TRBJ2-4; 12 nucleotides agree with TRBD1. Germline V gives CDR1 SGHTA, CDR2 FQGNSA. After removal of 5 bases from V and 2 bases from J, the junction contained 4 bases not matched to a gene. The CDR3 covers 16 residues. CDR3 amino acids: CASSRGQGATKNIQYF. CDR3 nucleotides: TGTGCCAGCAGCCGGGGACAGGGGGCCACCAAAAACATTCAGTACTTC.

The table lists this clone with a count of one. CDR3 loop: CASSYRTSGPYEQYF. The CDR3 nucleotides read TGTGCCAGCAGTTACAGGACTAGCGGACCCTACGAGCAGTACTTC. This chain connects TRBV6-6 to TRBJ2-7; 10 bases agree with TRBD2. Germline values: CDR1 MNHNY, CDR2 SVGAGI (reference sequence). The CDR3 sequence is 15 residues long. After removal of 2 bases from V and 2 bases from J, the junction contained 3 bases not matched to a gene.

The V call is TRBV7-2, the J call TRBJ1-5; D perhaps matches TRBD1 (5 bases). The V gene lost 5 bases and the J gene lost 0 bases, with 11 bases spanning the gap. Germline assignment: CDR1 SGHTA and CDR2 FQGNSA. The CDR3 covers 15 residues. The CDR3 bases are TGTGCCAGCAGCCTAGGGACGGGTAGCAATCAGCCCCAGCATTTT. Its protein is CASSLGTGSNQPQHF.

The chain uses TRBV7-9 and TRBJ2-7; a possible D gene is TRBD1 (6 bases). CDR3 length equals 15 residues. Per germline, CDR1 SEHNR and CDR2 FQNEAQ (reference sequence). Trimming pared 5 bases from V and 6 bases from J, leaving 20 bases between. CDR3: CASSPQAGTGLEQYF. CDR3 DNA: TGTGCCAGCAGCCCCCAAGCTGGTACAGGGCTCGAGCAGTACTTC. Filled out from reference TRBV7-9 and TRBJ2-7, the complete variable domain reads DTGVSQNPRHKITKRGQNVTFRCDPISEHNRLYWYRQTLGQGPEFLTYFQNEAQLEKSRLLSDRFSAERPKGSFSTLEIQRTEQGDSAMYLCASSPQAGTGLEQYFGPGTRLTVT.

V gene TRBV7-8 combines with J gene TRBJ2-3; no reliable D call. The CDR3 has 13 amino acids. V gave up 4 bases and J gave up 4 bases, with 9 bases separating them. Looked up from germline, CDR1 is SGHVS and CDR2 is FQNEAQ. CDR3 DNA: TGTGCCAGCAGCTCGATCGGCCCAGATACGCAGTATTTT. Translated: CASSSIGPDTQYF.

The genes are TRBV19 and TRBJ2-7; the D gene is possibly TRBD1 (6 bases). CDR1 is LNHDA, CDR2 SQIVND, per germline (reference sequence). V was cut by 5 bases and J by 5 bases, with 19 bases left in between. This CDR3 is 15 amino acids long. This CDR3 is CASSPIQGRWHEQYF. The CDR3 coding sequence is TGTGCCAGTAGTCCTATCCAGGGGCGTTGGCACGAGCAGTACTTC.

A remark on this clone: At one end, the junction sequence differs from germline, possibly due to a read error. V usage is TRBV5-1 and J usage is TRBJ2-7; 9 bases map to TRBD1. This CDR3 contains 15 residues. The germline gives CDR1 SGHRS, CDR2 YFSETQ. DNA of the CDR3: TGCGCCGGCAGCCCGGGACAGGGTGCGAACCACGAGCAGTACTTC. It codes for CAGSPGQGANHEQYF.

The chain combines TRBV7-3 with TRBJ2-7; no reliable D call. Trimming took 0 bases from V and 3 from J, leaving 0 bases between them. The CDR3 totals 11 residues. Germline V gene sequence: CDR1 SGHTA, CDR2 FQGTGA. The CDR3 loop is CASSLTYEQYF. The CDR3 DNA sequence: TGTGCCAGCAGCTTAACCTACGAGCAGTACTTC.

The J gene is TRBJ1-2, the V gene TRBV7-2, with TRBD1 as a possible D gene (6 bases). Germline CDR1 is SGHTA and CDR2 is FQGNSA. The CDR3 sequence is 15 residues long. V shed 5 bases and J shed 8 bases, with 21 bases lying between them. CDR3 nucleotide sequence: TGTGCCAGCAGCCAGATCAGGGGAGGCAGTTTCGGCTACACCTTC. This gives the protein CASSQIRGGSFGYTF.

This chain connects TRBV11-1 to TRBJ2-7, with 12 bases identical to TRBD2. The V gene end was trimmed by 3 bases and the J gene end by 5 bases; junction bases not matched to a gene: 8. The germline CDR1 and CDR2 sequences are SGHAT and FQDESV (reference sequence). CDR3 length: 16 residues. The CDR3 DNA sequence: TGTGCCAGCAGCTTTGCTAGCGGGAGGGCTATCCACGAGCAGTACTTC. This gives the protein CASSFASGRAIHEQYF.

The V call is TRBV27, the J call TRBJ1-5; no firm D call. The CDR3 spans 15 residues. Trimming stripped 3 bases from V and 2 bases from J, with 11 bases between. Per germline, CDR1 MNHEY and CDR2 SMNVEV (reference sequence). The CDR3 spells CASSFSVLGNQPQHF. CDR3 nucleotide sequence: TGTGCCAGCAGTTTCTCGGTCCTTGGCAATCAGCCCCAGCATTTT.

This chain joins TRBV5-4 and TRBJ2-7; D is ambiguous. Germline CDR1 is SGHNT and CDR2 is YYREEE (reference sequence). The CDR3 loop spans 13 amino acids. V shed 4 bases and J shed 3 bases, with 11 bases lying between them. The CDR3 bases are TGTGCCAGCAGCCTGGGCGAATACTACGAGCAGTACTTC. This encodes CASSLGEYYEQYF.

This clone was seen a single time. The chain has TRBV27 and TRBJ2-2; D is uncertain. This CDR3 has 15 residues. Trimming stripped 6 bases from V and 4 bases from J, with 15 bases between. Germline lookup yields CDR1 MNHEY and CDR2 SMNVEV (reference sequence). CDR3: CASRTLGLSTGELFF. The CDR3 nucleotides read TGTGCCAGCAGAACGTTGGGGTTAAGCACCGGGGAGCTGTTTTTT.

This sequence joins TRBV5-4 and TRBJ2-2; TRBD2 matches 15 bases. V shed 4 bases and J 5 bases; nucleotides not matched to a gene: 3. CDR1 and CDR2 (germline): SGHNT, YYREEE (reference sequence). This CDR3 has 16 amino acids. The CDR3 DNA reads as TGTGCCAGCAGCCTAGGGACTAGCGGGAGGACCGGGGAGCTGTTTTTT. The encoded protein is CASSLGTSGRTGELFF.

The chain carries TRBV7-9 and TRBJ1-1; D gene uncertain. Germline CDR1 reads SEHNR; CDR2 reads FQNEAQ (reference sequence). This CDR3 has 14 residues. Deletions cut 7 bases from V and 3 bases from J, with 15 bases between. CDR3 amino acids: CASNSPGVDTEAFF. In DNA, the CDR3 is TGTGCCAGCAACTCCCCCGGAGTTGACACTGAAGCTTTCTTT.

The V call is TRBV5-1, the J call TRBJ2-7; 9 bases are a match to TRBD1. V shed 4 bases and J 6 bases; nucleotides not matched to a gene: 8. Germline V gives CDR1 SGHRS, CDR2 YFSETQ. The CDR3 is 14 amino acids. CDR3 DNA: TGCGCCAGCAGCAACCGGGACAGGGCCTCCGAGCAGTACTTC. Its protein product is CASSNRDRASEQYF.